Described below is a single T cell receptor (beta chain) sequence and its context. Its antigen is unknown. Within one base of it there is no much larger clone, and no base qualities were kept. CD8 naive samples consisted of CD45RO-negative cells that were positively selected for CCR7, yielding a CD45RA+CCR7+ population without TemRA cells. The donors were healthy, HIV-negative adults with no recently reported acute infections or vaccinations. Every donor was a Caucasian adult living in Nashville, Tennessee, USA. After blood collection by leukapheresis, PBMCs were isolated using Ficoll-Histopaque density gradient centrifugation and then cryopreserved in the vapor phase of liquid nitrogen. Analytical flow cytometry was used to check the purity and quantity of every magnetically sorted T cell population. Genomic DNA was isolated from every sorted fraction and measured by UV absorbance on a Nanodrop 2000c.

TCR CDR3 regions were amplified from genomic DNA by multiplex PCR using the deep immunoSEQ assay. Extracted genomic DNA from each cell subset was distributed evenly across all wells of several immunoSEQ 96-well plates, and each plate was treated as a replicate. For sorted subsets, roughly 200 ng of genomic DNA, equivalent to 25,000 to 35,000 T cell genomes, went into each replicate PCR. The purified libraries were quantified using a Qubit 3.0 fluorometer, sized with a Bioanalyzer 2100, and then quantified again using the KAPA Library Quantification kit. Every immunoSEQ 96-well plate was sequenced on a dedicated single-read 150-cycle Illumina NextSeq 550 flow cell. Per the original workflow: Because the immunoSEQ output held only junctional sequences and lacked quality scores, the filtering could not match the filtering applied to full-length reads. To assign V/J genes and CDR3, sequences were annotated using PyIR, a Python wrapper for IgBLAST v1.9, with IMGT germline references. Reads with weak V/J assignments (E-value above 1e-6), missing CDR3, stop codons, out-of-frame junctions, or ambiguous translated residues were removed. V3J clonotypes were defined as sequences sharing the same inferred V gene, J gene, and CDR3 amino acid sequence. Percentage overlap between repertoires was computed as shared unique clonotypes divided by the size of the smaller repertoire. RTK rarefaction, the Chao1 estimator, and Recon v2.1 estimates of unobserved clonotypes were used to assess repertoire richness. OLGA was used to compute generation probabilities for all TCRbeta clonotypes that the gDNA method yielded from four donors. TCRdb limited this immuneACCESS table to in-frame rearrangements with V and J called. A share of clones is missing; checked studies link under half to unresolved V genes, and the rest is unexplained. Clone size and the V and J calls come from that table; the DNA yielded D and trimming. This sample has about 1.9 million clones in its table, and 80% to 95% of those were observed once. The ten largest clones represent around 1.8% of the sample.

Trimming removed 3 bases from V and 2 bases from J, leaving 8 bases between the germline ends. The germline V gene provides CDR1 SQVTM and CDR2 ANQGSEA. There are 13 amino acids in the CDR3, from cysteine to phenylalanine inclusive. Just the 39-base CDR3 DNA is kept, in frame starting at base 1. This entry is derived from a study of shared clonotypes between healthy human individuals (dated by TCRdb to the early 2020s). Study-level background: Two women and a few men aged 18 to 49 years were included in the cohort. For each donor, CD4 naive and CD4 memory were each run on three plates, CD8 naive on two plates, and CD8 memory on one plate. To estimate repertoire size and how much clonotype sharing occurs between individuals, the study deeply sequenced the blood TCR repertoires of five healthy adults. Libraries were prepared and TCR repertoires were sequenced by different laboratories using diverse techniques, in order to increase sequencing depth and limit assay-specific biases. Each donor's leukapheresis produced roughly between roughly 0.85 and 10 billion PBMCs.

Results and caveats for the whole study, not just this receptor: Based on pairwise subsampling, the degree of clonotype sharing among donors was expected to be affected by sequencing depth. Naive subsets generally had larger estimated clonotype richness than memory subsets. Sampling was restricted to blood, and TCR repertoires in tissue are likely to differ from TCR repertoires in blood. Even with the large sequencing depth, rarefaction of the sorted-subset datasets indicated that sequencing was incomplete. When a few donors were compared, the shared fraction of clonotypes was roughly 4.8% for naive CD4, over 3% for naive CD8, 2.3% for memory CD4, and under 0.5% for memory CD8. Clonotypes shared by all four sorted-subset donors showed higher generation probabilities than non-shared clonotypes. The small number of donors limited the genetic and exposure-history diversity represented.

In this chain, TRBV29-1 is recombined with TRBJ2-1; the D gene cannot be named for sure. Source material: naive CD8+ T cells from PBMCs. Read against the paper, the sample's cell subset or site label means: CD45RA+CCR7+. This TCR was recovered from a man aged 18 to 30 in good health. Some clones in this sample may be carry-over from other donors' samples. The DNA sequence is as follows: TGCAGCGTTGACCAAACCCCCTACAATGAGCAGTTCTTC. Its translation is CSVDQTPYNEQFF.